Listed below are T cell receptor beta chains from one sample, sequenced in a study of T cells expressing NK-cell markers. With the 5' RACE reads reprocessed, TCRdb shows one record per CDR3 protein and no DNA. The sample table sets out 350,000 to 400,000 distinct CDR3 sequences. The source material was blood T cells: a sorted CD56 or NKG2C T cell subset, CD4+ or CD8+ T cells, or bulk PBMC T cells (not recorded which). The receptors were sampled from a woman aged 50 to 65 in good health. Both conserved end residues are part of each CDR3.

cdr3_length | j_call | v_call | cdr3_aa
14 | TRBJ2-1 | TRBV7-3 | CASGKTSGGNEQFF
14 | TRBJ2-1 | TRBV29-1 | CSVAGGSNLNEQFF
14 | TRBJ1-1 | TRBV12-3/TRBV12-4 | CASREDRGRTEAFF
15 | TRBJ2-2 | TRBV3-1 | CASSQGTGNTGELFF
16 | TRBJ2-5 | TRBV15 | CATSRPDRAYQETQYF
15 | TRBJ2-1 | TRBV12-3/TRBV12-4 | CASTKGQGNYNEQFF
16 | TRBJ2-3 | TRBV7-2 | CASSLLAGGRGDTQYF
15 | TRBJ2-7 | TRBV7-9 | CASSFRPGTGNEQYF
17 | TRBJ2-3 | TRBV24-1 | CATSDLGAGGSTDTQYF
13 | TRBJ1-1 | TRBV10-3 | CAIRSTRNTEAFF
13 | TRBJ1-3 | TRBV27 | CASSLLTGNTIYF
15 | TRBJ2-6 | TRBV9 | CASSVAGSGANVLTF
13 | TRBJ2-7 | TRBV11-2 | CASRIAGGYEQYF
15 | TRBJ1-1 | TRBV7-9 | CASSFKGTADTEAFF
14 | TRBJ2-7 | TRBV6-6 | CASLNLGQGYEQYF
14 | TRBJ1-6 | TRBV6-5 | CASSRQGVNSPLHF
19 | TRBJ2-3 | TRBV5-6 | CASSGGTGGLPPPTDTQYF
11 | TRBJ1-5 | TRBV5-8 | CASSSKEPQHF
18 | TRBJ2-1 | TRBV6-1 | CASSGGTSGRAFRNEQFF
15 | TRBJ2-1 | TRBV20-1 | CSARVPGAFFYEQFF
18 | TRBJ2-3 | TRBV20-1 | CSARTGGSGSRGADTQYF
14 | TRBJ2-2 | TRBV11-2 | CASRVGAATGELFF
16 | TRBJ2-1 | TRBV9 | CASSVGGLSSYNEQFF
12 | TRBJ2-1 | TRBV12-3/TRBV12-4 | CASSFDSIRQFF
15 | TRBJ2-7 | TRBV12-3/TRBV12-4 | CASSLHRQVFYEQYF
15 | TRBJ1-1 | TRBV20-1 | CSAGVGDRMNTEAFF
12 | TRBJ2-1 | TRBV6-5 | CASRPSPNEQFF
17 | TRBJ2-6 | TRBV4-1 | CASSPGTASSGANVLTF
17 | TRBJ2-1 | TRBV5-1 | CASSLALGHNNYNEQFF
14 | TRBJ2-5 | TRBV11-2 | CASSLLLSALTQYF
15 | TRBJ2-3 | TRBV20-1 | CSALVLAGITDTQYF
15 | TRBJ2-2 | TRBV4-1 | CASSAGHLNTGELFF
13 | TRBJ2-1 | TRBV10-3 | CAIAGTSVDEQFF
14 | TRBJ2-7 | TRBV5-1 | CASSFPGDPYEQYF
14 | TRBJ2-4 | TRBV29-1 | CSVGQDLAKNIQYF
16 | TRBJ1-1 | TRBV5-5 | CASSWGTGGANTEAFF
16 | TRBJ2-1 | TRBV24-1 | CATSEPPGLTYNEQFF
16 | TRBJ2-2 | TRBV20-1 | CSAPGGLAGESGELFF
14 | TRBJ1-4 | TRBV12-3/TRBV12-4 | CASSLGATNEKLFF
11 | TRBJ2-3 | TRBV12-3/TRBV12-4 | CASSWRNTQYF
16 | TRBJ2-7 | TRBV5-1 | CASSLGPSGSSYEQYF
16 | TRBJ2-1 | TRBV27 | CASSLFGFESYNEQFF
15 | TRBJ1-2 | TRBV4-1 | CASSQFPGHNYGYTF
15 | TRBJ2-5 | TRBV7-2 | CASSSQRARGETQYF
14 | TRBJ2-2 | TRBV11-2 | CASSSYRLAGELFF
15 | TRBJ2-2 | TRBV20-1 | CSARELAGEVGELFF
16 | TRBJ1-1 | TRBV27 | CASSLRQGLGRTEAFF
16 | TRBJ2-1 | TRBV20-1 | CSARDGSPESYNEQFF
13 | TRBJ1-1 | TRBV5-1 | CASSQEGGTEAFF